This T cell receptor beta chain was recovered during a study of cytomegalovirus exposure and HLA in healthy donors (dated by TCRdb to about 2017). In the study overall: In an earlier analysis of 550 to 750 of the donors, about 260 Gb of sequence data and 90 million to 120 million unique TCR beta sequences from about 179 million T cells were reported. An earlier analysis of 587 of the donors used high-throughput TCR beta sequencing to judge whether each TCR beta V gene segment behaved as functional or pseudogenic. The number of donors typed differed by locus, with about 620-630 for A, B, C, DRB1 and DQB1, around 500 for DQA1, some 570 for DPA1, and roughly 450 for DPB1. Of the approximately 400 genotyped donors, 81% were placed in the genetic ancestry cluster associated with self-reported Caucasian donors. The study combined high-throughput TCR immunosequencing, statistical association of individual TCRs with disease status, and machine learning to predict cytomegalovirus infection status. Every repertoire in the discovery cohort had been generated on one and the same sequencing platform. HLA typing included class I and class II loci at four-digit resolution. Among 350 to 400 genotyped donors of the cohort, an average of around 240,000 unique TCR beta nucleotide sequences were sequenced per donor, approximately 20% of them non-productive. Genome-wide SNP genotypes for about three fifths of the 666 donors were used in a later genetic analysis, which treated that subset as a discovery cohort. Besides the first cohort of 550 to 750 subjects, a separate validation cohort made up of 120 different subjects was used. A later analysis re-analyzed previously published TCR beta repertoires from 550 to 700 donors and added high-resolution HLA genotyping to study TCR occurrence patterns. An early release that covered roughly 600 HLA-typed donors contained 250 to 350 gigabases of sequencing data and around 80 million unique TCR sequences. The study was designed to test whether signatures of past pathogen exposure could be identified by cataloging public T cell receptors. Several DR-DQ haplotypes were handled as single units for association and clustering, since linkage in the cohort was strong. Using immunosequencing, the study profiled T cell repertoires from fewer than 700 subjects and related those repertoires to cytomegalovirus serostatus. Alongside the repertoire data, information on donor age, sex, ethnicity and CMV serostatus was compiled. Rather than drawing on any new phenotypic data, the later analysis identified candidate immune exposures from TCR beta sequences and the way those sequences occurred across donors. Overall results and qualifications from the work: HLA typing was unavailable for some donors at each locus, so association tests used only the typed subset. Across donors, most TCR sequences were observed very rarely, whereas some public TCRs were present in many individuals. Linkage disequilibrium might explain the correlated functional status among segregating V segments, but an unknown experimental factor could not be ruled out. Sequencing depth was assumed to be roughly uniform across donors in the presence/absence analyses, though that assumption may not hold. A further reported finding was that TCR beta sequences accurately predicted the HLA-A and HLA-B alleles for most subjects in the first cohort. The cohort was sequenced for TCR beta chains only, and without alpha or paired-chain data the features that could be detected were limited. At a false discovery rate of 0.05, a later analysis linked 15,000 to 20,000 TCR beta sequences to specific HLA alleles. In an earlier analysis of approximately 590 of the donors, most TCR beta V segments appeared in productive rearrangements about 87% or about 30% of the time, broadly matching IMGT annotations. An association between a missense DCLRE1C variant and V-gene and J-gene trimming of TCR beta chains was found in a later genetic analysis and replicated in an independent cohort. According to a later analysis, TCR association rates differed among HLA loci, with DRB1 alleles showing the most associated TCRs and HLA-C alleles showing the fewest. The classifier was reported to diagnose cytomegalovirus status with high specificity and sensitivity in both the original and validation cohorts. Immune exposure information for the cohort was limited to CMV serostatus. A group of highly shared sequence variants was considered likely to be a technical artifact of the sequencing pipeline. The 87-base-pair reads could not distinguish some IMGT-functional V segments, including TRBV6-2 and TRBV6-3, so those segments were excluded. Compared with equally common non-associated chains, HLA-associated TCR beta chains in a later analysis were more clonally expanded and had lower generation probabilities. Compared with the 666-donor mean, donors in an Asian-associated ancestry cluster had fewer N-insertions in productive TCRs, according to a later genetic analysis. According to a later analysis, most CMV-associated TCR beta chains appeared to be HLA-restricted, and the HLA associations seemed to be driven largely by CMV exposure. Assigning TCR associations to individual alleles was difficult when HLA alleles, especially DR and DQ, strongly co-occurred. About 17 rarely observed V segments, including chromosome 9 orphons, were excluded from the earlier analysis of approximately 600 of the donors because counts were too low. A total of around 150 TCR beta chains were listed by the study as associated with cytomegalovirus. A few of the identified cytomegalovirus-associated TCR beta chains were confirmed in vitro to be specific for cytomegalovirus antigens. It was suggested by the authors that the approach could potentially be generalized to other disease states and immunological phenotypes. In a later analysis, several top co-occurrence clusters were reported to appear linked to parvovirus B19, influenza, CMV and Epstein-Barr virus.

The cysteine opens and the phenylalanine closes a CDR3 of 14 amino acids. CDR3 DNA is the only sequence kept; it has 42 bases, read in frame from the first base. Deletion took 5 bases off V and 0 bases off J, with a span of 8 bases between the germline ends. CDR1 and CDR2, per the germline V gene (reference sequence), are SEHNR and FQNEAQ. Comment on this clone: Its antigen has not been determined. No qualities accompany the bases; no much larger clone lies one base away.

Libraries were built with the immunoSEQ multiplex PCR assay. The multiplex PCR relied on a mix of 60 forward primers for TCR Vbeta segments and 13 reverse primers for TCR Jbeta segments. The CDR3 region of rearranged TCR beta genes was amplified from genomic DNA by a multiplex PCR assay. The Illumina HiSeq System was used to sequence the amplified TCR beta libraries as 87-base-pair reads. On the authors' methods: Across the roughly 670 repertoires, a later analysis counted about 81 million unique TCR beta chains, roughly 11 million of which were shared by at least two donors. To remove PCR and sequencing errors, raw reads were error-corrected and collapsed into unique sequences using a nearest-neighbor algorithm that merged closely related sequences. Alignment of CDR3 sequences to IMGT reference sequences was used to assign V, D and J gene segments. For a sequence to be retained, a match of at least six nucleotides to both a V gene segment and a J gene segment was required. A rearrangement was called productive if the CDR3 had no stop codons and remained in frame with V and J, and every other rearrangement was called non-productive. CDR3 was defined by IMGT convention, running from the second conserved V-encoded cysteine to the conserved J-encoded phenylalanine. Sequences without an unambiguous match to a single V gene segment were excluded from the earlier analysis of almost 600 of the donors. An earlier analysis of over 450 of the donors classified V segments as functional when productive rearrangements were above 56.7% and as segregating when the standard deviation between donors was above 5%. A statistical classification framework was built to diagnose cytomegalovirus status from the catalog of TCR beta chain sequences. In a later analysis, TCR nucleotide sequences were compared against IMGT/GENE-DB human TR gene sequences so that V and J genes could be assigned. The TCRdist pipeline was used in a later analysis to assign CDR3 sequences and most-parsimonious VDJ recombination scenarios. A later analysis defined each TCR beta chain by its CDR3 amino acid sequence plus V-gene family, and excluded reads lacking a unique V-gene family. A later analysis removed over 500 highly shared, low-generation-probability nucleotide sequences to deal with suspected cross-contamination and a sequencing artifact. For each public chain, a later analysis derived a clonal expansion index from normalized ranks of inferred template counts within each repertoire. A later analysis computed generation probabilities with a VDJ recombination model fitted to out-of-frame rearrangements, and checked the results against IGoR. A later analysis scored TCR-TCR, TCR-HLA and TCR-CMV co-occurrence with hypergeometric tests, applying a repertoire-size bias correction to TCR pairs. In a later analysis, false discovery rates were estimated by permuting HLA or CMV assignments 20 times. In a later analysis, co-occurring TCRs were grouped with DBSCAN, and TCRdist sequence similarity was added when clustering was performed within HLA-allele-positive subsets. For co-occurrence clustering, repertoires with fewer than 30,000 or more than 120,000 public chains were excluded, along with about five repertoires with anomalous nucleotide sharing. TCRdb took this table from immuneACCESS and kept in-frame rearrangements with V and J called. Such tables lack part of the clones; where checked against another copy, unresolved V genes explain under half of the gap, and the rest is unexplained. V and J calls plus clone size are reproduced from that table; the DNA served to infer D and trimming. In this sample the table shows approximately 110,000 clones, 65% of which occur a single time. The biggest ten clones account for 3% to 4% of the sample.

The cohort consisted of 650 to 850 healthy bone marrow donors. At the time of sampling, all cohort members were nominally healthy, though unrecorded immune exposures were likely present. The donor was CMV seropositive and was included in the group of 289 seropositive cohort members. A peripheral blood sample was collected from each donor, and TCR beta sequencing was performed on peripheral blood mononuclear cells. Genomic DNA was extracted from the blood cell samples with the Qiagen DNeasy Blood Extraction Kit. This sequence uses TRBV7-9 and TRBJ1-3; the D gene is not confidently resolved. The receptor comes from a man aged 25-40 years in good health and CMV-seropositive. The specimen was PBMCs. CDR3 sequence: CASSRRGSGNTIYF. The DNA is TGTGCCAGCAGCCGTCGAGGCTCTGGAAACACCATATATTTT.